The T cell receptor (beta chain) under discussion was sequenced for a study of cytomegalovirus exposure and HLA in healthy donors. The V gene's germline CDR1 is SGHTA and CDR2 FQGNSA. This CDR3 has 14 residues. The germline V and J ends were trimmed by 8 bases and 9 bases, with 20 bases remaining between them. Primers included in the PCR were 60 Vbeta and 13 Jbeta primers. The method was immunoSEQ multiplex PCR; TCRdb's version includes in-frame clones alone and lacks a portion of them. In the table there are 300,000 or so clones, approximately 84% of which are singletons. This TCR was recovered from a woman in her thirties or forties in good health and CMV-seropositive. Material: PBMCs. The rearrangement uses TRBV7-2 and TRBJ2-1; TRBD1 is a possible D gene (5 bases). The CDR3 spells CASGKGSSDSEQFF. The CDR3 bases are TGTGCCAGCGGGAAGGGCTCAAGTGACAGTGAGCAGTTCTTC. The whole variable domain, remainder taken from reference TRBV7-2 and TRBJ2-1, is GAGVSQSPSNKVTEKGKDVELRCDPISGHTALYWYRQSLGQGLEFLIYFQGNSAPDKSGLPSDRFSAERTGGSVSTLTIQRTQQEDSAVYLCASGKGSSDSEQFFGPGTRLTVL.